This T cell receptor (beta chain) comes out of a study of vaccination effects on CD4 cells after COVID-19. Notes on the study in general: The study found marked clonal contraction of infection- and vaccine-induced clones late after vaccination. The study had few convalescent patients and no early post-infection timepoints.

A word on this clone: No antigen is known for it.

Only in-frame clones appear in the TCRdb table, and some are missing; sequencing was by immunoSEQ multiplex PCR. In the table there are 35,000 to 45,000 clones, roughly 79% of which are singletons. Sequencing in the ViraFEST assay came after antigen-specific CD4+ T cells had been expanded with viral peptide pools, which were used to stimulate PBMC. CD4+ T cells were isolated after less than 12 days of culture. Participants each got two BNT162b2 or mRNA-1273 vaccine doses. After about 2 million PBMC were placed in each well, they were cultured with approximately 10 IU/ml IL-2 and 10 ug/ml peptides. Cultures had half their medium replaced with IL-2 medium on days 3 and 7. Trimming removed 1 base from V and 4 bases from J; junction bases left unmatched: 8. This CDR3 is built from 17 residues. CDR1 and CDR2 (germline): SGHTA, FQGNSA.

The input for sequencing was CD4+ T cells from PBMCs cultured with HCoV-NL63 spike peptides, taken after COVID-19 vaccination. The TCR sequence derives from a human donor who received a COVID-19 vaccine. Some clones in this sample may be carry-over from other donors' samples. This rearrangement joins TRBV7-2 to TRBJ1-3, with TRBD1 matching over 9 bases. The CDR3 coding sequence is TGTGCCAGCAGCTTAGTAGCGGGACAGGGTAGGGGAAACACCATATATTTT. This gives the protein CASSLVAGQGRGNTIYF.